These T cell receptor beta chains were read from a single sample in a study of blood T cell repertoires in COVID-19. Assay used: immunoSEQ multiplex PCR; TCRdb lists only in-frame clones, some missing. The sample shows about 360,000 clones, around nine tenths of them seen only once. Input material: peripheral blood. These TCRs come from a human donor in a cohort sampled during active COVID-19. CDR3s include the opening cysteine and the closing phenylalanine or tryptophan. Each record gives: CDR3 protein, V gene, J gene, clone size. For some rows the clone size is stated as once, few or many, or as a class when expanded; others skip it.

CASSLGNINYGYTF,TRBV13,TRBJ1-2,NA
CASSVGARTDTQYF,TRBV2,TRBJ2-3,NA
CASSESGSGEKLFF,TRBV25-1,TRBJ1-4,once
CASSQDRDQPQHF,TRBV3-1/TRBV3-2,TRBJ1-5,NA
CASSYSTGGYTDTQYF,TRBV19,TRBJ2-3,NA
CASSLEQLNSPLHF,TRBV5-5,TRBJ1-6,NA
CSVVGLANNEQFF,TRBV29-1,TRBJ2-1,NA
CASSITGTVDNEQFF,TRBV19,TRBJ2-1,NA
CASSANHQRGAFYNEQFF,TRBV9,TRBJ2-1,NA
CASSDKGGRSGLHF,TRBV25-1,TRBJ1-6,NA
CASSTGQGAVFF,TRBV19,TRBJ2-1,NA
CAIRRVGGTEAFF,TRBV10-3,TRBJ1-1,NA
CASSLVSDTEAFF,TRBV7-9,TRBJ1-1,few